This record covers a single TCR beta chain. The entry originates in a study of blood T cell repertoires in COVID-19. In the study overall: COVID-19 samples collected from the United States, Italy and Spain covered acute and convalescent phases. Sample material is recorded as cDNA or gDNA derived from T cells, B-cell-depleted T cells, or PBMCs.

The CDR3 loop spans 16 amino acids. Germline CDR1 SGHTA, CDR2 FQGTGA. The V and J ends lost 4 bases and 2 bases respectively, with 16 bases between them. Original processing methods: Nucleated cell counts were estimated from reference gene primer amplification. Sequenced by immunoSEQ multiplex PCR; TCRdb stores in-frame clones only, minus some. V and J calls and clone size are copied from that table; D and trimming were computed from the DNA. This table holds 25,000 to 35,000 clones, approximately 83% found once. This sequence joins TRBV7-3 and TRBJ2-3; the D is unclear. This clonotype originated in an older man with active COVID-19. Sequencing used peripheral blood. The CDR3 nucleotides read TGTGCCAGCAGCTACACCCGCATAACAAACACAGATACGCAGTATTTT. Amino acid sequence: CASSYTRITNTDTQYF. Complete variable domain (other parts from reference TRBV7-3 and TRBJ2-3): GAGVSQTPSNKVTEKGKYVELRCDPISGHTALYWYRQSLGQGPEFLIYFQGTGAADDSGLPNDRFFAVRPEGSVSTLKIQRTERGDSAVYLCASSYTRITNTDTQYFGPGTRLTVL.